Reported below is one TCR beta chain. The source of the sample is a study of blood T cell repertoires in COVID-19. Study overall: Both acute and convalescent COVID-19 samples were obtained from the United States, Italy and Spain. In each case, the material was cDNA or gDNA derived from T cells, B-cell-depleted T cells, or PBMCs.

In Seattle, patients joined the study during active infection and were tracked longitudinally. In germline, CDR1 is KGHDR, CDR2 SFDVKD. CDR3 length equals 18 residues. The ends were cut back, 1 base at V and 0 bases at J, with 15 bases in the middle. The authors' processing: Amplification from reference gene primers served as the basis for estimated nucleated cell counts. Measured with immunoSEQ multiplex PCR; TCRdb has only the in-frame clones, and not every one. The V and J calls and the clone size are those of that table, but D and trimming were determined from the DNA. This sample has roughly 380,000 clones; about 89% occur once, and the top ten carry roughly 1.4%.

Material for sequencing was peripheral blood. This chain uses TRBV24-1 with TRBJ1-3, with D perhaps matching TRBD1 (6 bases). The source of this sequence is a woman between 40 and 50 years old with COVID-19, enrolled during active disease. CDR3 sequence: CATSDLLERDTSGNTIYF. Written as DNA, the CDR3 is TGTGCCACCAGTGATTTATTAGAACGGGACACCTCTGGAAACACCATATATTTT.